Below, 18 T cell receptor beta chains from the same sample are listed, as sequenced in a study of T cell responses to AZD1222 COVID-19 vaccine. TCRdb's table, derived via immunoSEQ multiplex PCR, lists solely in-frame clones and lacks some. The data show about 270,000 clones, with 90% to 95% seen just once and around 0.58% held by the top ten. Here the sequenced sample was peripheral blood, taken 28 days after the second AZD1222 dose. These receptors originate from an adult who received the AZD1222 COVID-19 vaccine.

This sequence joins TRBV12-3 or TRBV12-4 and TRBJ2-3; D is ambiguous. The CDR3 has 13 residues. V lost 8 bases and J lost 9, with 18 bases in between. The chain's CDR3 is CASGPLAPDTQYF. Here the CDR3 DNA reads TGTGCCAGCGGCCCCCTCGCTCCGGACACGCAGTATTTT.

The V and J genes are TRBV5-1 and TRBJ1-2; no firm D call. Per germline, CDR1 SGHRS and CDR2 YFSETQ. The ends were cut back, 2 bases at V and 6 bases at J, with 8 bases in the middle. This CDR3 has 12 residues. DNA of the CDR3: TGCGCCAGCAGCTTCCCTGGGGATGGCTACACCTTC. It codes for CASSFPGDGYTF. The full variable domain, its missing parts supplied by reference TRBV5-1 and TRBJ1-2, is KAGVTQTPRYLIKTRGQQVTLSCSPISGHRSVSWYQQTPGQGLQFLFEYFSETQRNKGNFPGRFSGRQFSNSRSEMNVSTLELGDSALYLCASSFPGDGYTFGSGTRLTVV.

The chain employs TRBV19 and TRBJ2-7, with D maybe TRBD1 (5 bases). Germline-derived CDR1 and CDR2 are LNHDA and SQIVND (reference sequence). V lost 5 bases, J lost 0 bases, and 11 bases lay in between. This CDR3 has 14 residues. The CDR3 DNA is TGTGCCAGTAGTGTACCGGACAACTCCTACGAGCAGTACTTC. Its translation is CASSVPDNSYEQYF.

The gene calls are TRBV5-6 and TRBJ1-3; D gene ambiguous. V lost 5 bases and J lost 1, with 7 bases in between. The CDR3 contains 13 residues. From germline, CDR1 is SGHDT and CDR2 YYEEEE. The CDR3 is CASRAPSGNTIYF. Here the CDR3 DNA reads TGTGCCAGCAGGGCCCCGTCTGGAAACACCATATATTTT.

This clone came up many times. This chain links TRBV7-6 with TRBJ2-6; D is undetermined. The length of the CDR3 is 15 residues. Germline values: CDR1 SGHVS, CDR2 FNYEAQ. V lost 7 bases, J lost 0 bases, and 10 bases lay in between. The CDR3 loop reads CASINPVSGANVLTF. Written as DNA, the CDR3 is TGTGCCAGCATTAACCCGGTCTCTGGGGCCAACGTCCTGACTTTC.

The rearrangement uses TRBV28 and TRBJ2-3; D is perhaps TRBD2 (6 bases). The germline gives CDR1 MDHEN, CDR2 SYDVKM. This CDR3 comprises 15 residues. V was cut by 5 bases and J by 5 bases, with 17 bases left in between. The CDR3, as DNA: TGTGCCAGCAGTCCGCCTTTTCTGGAGGGAGATACGCAGTATTTT. It specifies CASSPPFLEGDTQYF.

The rearrangement joins TRBV11-2 to TRBJ1-2; D gene uncertain. CDR1 is SGHAT, CDR2 FQNNGV, per germline. There are 13 residues in the CDR3. Trimming pared 0 bases from V and 10 bases from J, leaving 12 bases between. The CDR3 here is CASSLDLRVDYTF. For the CDR3, the DNA is TGTGCCAGCAGCTTAGATCTACGGGTGGACTACACCTTC.

CDR3 DNA: TGTGCCAGCAGCAAAGGGTGGGGACAGGGTGTACCTTCGTGGTTCTTC. It translates to CASSKGWGQGVPSWFF. V is TRBV11-2 and J is TRBJ2-1; 9 bases match TRBD1. The CDR3 loop spans 16 amino acids. Unmatched junction bases numbered 20, after V lost 5 bases and J lost 15 bases. In germline, CDR1 is SGHAT, CDR2 FQNNGV.

The chain joins TRBV28 to TRBJ2-7, with TRBD1 matching 7 bases. This CDR3 spans 18 amino acids. The ends lost 4 bases at V and 2 bases at J; junction bases unmatched: 17. Germline V gene sequence: CDR1 MDHEN, CDR2 SYDVKM. The CDR3 here is CASSWLSLSRGQTYEQYF. The CDR3 bases are TGTGCCAGCAGTTGGCTATCCCTTAGTAGGGGGCAGACCTACGAGCAGTACTTC.

The rearrangement uses TRBV18 and TRBJ1-1, with TRBD1 matching 10 bases. Looked up from germline, CDR1 is KGHSH and CDR2 is LQKENI. J lost 10 bases, V lost 3 bases, and 8 bases had no gene match. The CDR3 runs to 14 residues. In DNA, the CDR3 is TGTGCCAGCTCACCCGGGACAGGGGCCGGCGGAGCTTTCTTT. As protein: CASSPGTGAGGAFF.

The V gene is TRBV7-9, the J gene TRBJ2-7; 10 positions match TRBD1. Trimming removed 5 bases from V and 3 bases from J; junction bases left unmatched: 10. In germline, CDR1 is SEHNR, CDR2 FQNEAQ (reference sequence). This CDR3 comprises 16 residues. This CDR3 reads CASSPFSRDRGYEQYF. As DNA, the CDR3 is TGTGCCAGCAGCCCGTTTAGCCGGGACAGGGGCTACGAGCAGTACTTC.

The CDR3 coding sequence is TGTGCCAGCAGCGTAGGGAGGAGGGGGGATAACCAAGAGACCCAGTACTTC. This encodes CASSVGRRGDNQETQYF. This sequence joins TRBV9 and TRBJ2-5, with D tentatively TRBD1 or TRBD2 (6 bases each). V was pared by 0 bases and J by 0 bases, with 15 bases between. CDR1 is SGDLS, CDR2 YYNGEE, per germline. CDR3 length: 17 residues.

The rearrangement links TRBV4-1 to TRBJ1-1; tentative D call: TRBD1 (5 bases). The germline V gene has CDR1 MGHRA and CDR2 YSYEKL. V shed 4 bases and J shed 0 bases, with 12 bases lying between them. This CDR3 has 15 residues. CDR3 DNA sequence: TGCGCCAGCAGCCGGGGGAACGGCATGAACACTGAAGCTTTCTTT. This codes for CASSRGNGMNTEAFF.

This clone has just a few counts. The gene calls are TRBV7-9 and TRBJ2-3; possibly TRBD1 or TRBD2 for D (6 bases each). The CDR3 spans 16 residues. Between the trimmed V and J ends, which lost 7 bases and 3 bases, there was a span of 20 bases. Germline V gene data show CDR1 as SEHNR and CDR2 as FQNEAQ (reference sequence). Written as DNA, the CDR3 is TGTGCCAGCACATTATCCGGGGGCAGAAGAACAGATACGCAGTATTTT. Protein product: CASTLSGGRRTDTQYF. Full variable domain (missing parts from reference TRBV7-9 and TRBJ2-3): DTGVSQNPRHKITKRGQNVTFRCDPISEHNRLYWYRQTLGQGPEFLTYFQNEAQLEKSRLLSDRFSAERPKGSFSTLEIQRTEQGDSAMYLCASTLSGGRRTDTQYFGPGTRLTVL.

The chain links TRBV28 to TRBJ1-4, with a tentative D call TRBD1 (5 bases). Germline assignment: CDR1 MDHEN and CDR2 SYDVKM. The V gene lost 2 bases and the J gene lost 8 bases, with 15 bases spanning the gap. CDR3 length: 15 residues. CDR3 protein: CASSLLRGVEEKLFF. The DNA of the CDR3 is TGTGCCAGCAGTTTACTGAGGGGCGTGGAGGAAAAACTGTTTTTT.

This rearrangement joins TRBV7-2 to TRBJ1-3, with 8 positions matching TRBD1. CDR1 is SGHTA and CDR2 is FQGNSA in the germline V gene. This CDR3 comprises 15 residues. After removal of 5 bases from V and 0 bases from J, the junction contained 3 bases not matched to a gene. The CDR3 nucleotides are TGTGCCAGCAGCCCGGGACAGGCCTCTGGAAACACCATATATTTT. The encoded protein is CASSPGQASGNTIYF.

The rearrangement joins TRBV28 to TRBJ2-5; D not resolved. Per the germline V gene, CDR1 is MDHEN and CDR2 is SYDVKM. This CDR3 region has 12 residues. Trimming shortened V by 10 bases and J by 7 bases, and 16 bases separated the two germline ends. CDR3: CATTRETGTQYF. CDR3 bases: TGTGCCACCACAAGAGAGACGGGGACCCAGTACTTC.

The J gene is TRBJ2-7, the V gene TRBV2; either TRBD1 or TRBD2 may fit D (5 bases each). The V end lost 6 bases, the J end lost 3 bases, and 15 bases lay between the germline ends. Germline V gene data show CDR1 as SNHLY and CDR2 as FYNNEI. This CDR3 has 14 amino acids. CDR3 sequence (DNA): TGTGCCAGCAGAACGGGACCAGCCGTCTACGAGCAGTACTTC. Its translation is CASRTGPAVYEQYF.